This T cell receptor beta chain was captured by sequencing in a study of T cell changes during pregnancy in multiple sclerosis (dated by TCRdb to between 2018 and 2020). With respect to the entire study: The study examined how the T cell repertoire changed over the course of pregnancy in women with multiple sclerosis.

Libraries were built with the immunoSEQ multiplex PCR assay. Not all clones reach the TCRdb copy of this immuneACCESS table, which keeps in-frame sequences only. Checked studies attribute under half of the gap to unresolved V genes and leave the rest unexplained. The sample yields 85,000 to 100,000 clones; approximately 92% were counted once. The ten largest clones add up to about 3% of the sample. With respect to this clone: The antigen it recognizes is unknown. No base quality information exists; no much larger clone differs at one position.

From its cysteine to its phenylalanine, the CDR3 spans 13 amino acids. Only the CDR3 part of the read is kept: 39 bases, read in frame from the first base. The CDR1 and CDR2 encoded by the germline V gene are KGHSH and LQKENI. V and J are truncated by 3 bases and 5 bases respectively, leaving an intervening sequence of 7 bases. The chain was built from TRBV18 and TRBJ2-2; no D gene call is confident. This specimen consisted of peripheral blood, obtained in the first trimester of pregnancy. The sequence was obtained from a female donor with multiple sclerosis, enrolled in a pregnancy study. The DNA sequence is as follows: TGTGCCAGCTCACCGGCAGAAACCGGGGAGCTGTTTTTT. It specifies CASSPAETGELFF.